A few counts support the clone carrying this T cell receptor (beta chain). The target antigen is unknown. Between the trimmed V and J ends, which lost 0 bases and 7 bases, there was a span of 7 bases. The CDR3 is 14 residues long. CDR1 and CDR2 (germline): SGHTA, FQGNSA. This sample was taken from a study of blood T cells in healthy people across ages. The authors ran a second PCR of 7 to 11 cycles using a sample-barcoded 5' primer and a J-beta primer mix. TCRdb reanalysed the 5' RACE reads using MiXCR and keeps one entry per CDR3 protein. The sample comprises 800,000 to 950,000 distinct CDR3 sequences, under 40% of which are singletons, and 10% to 15% rests with the top ten. The study's findings and limits: Naive T cell percentage strongly correlated with TCR beta diversity.

The sequencing input was blood. The rearrangement links TRBV7-2 to TRBJ1-6; D is possibly TRBD1 (6 bases). The clonotype originates from a man aged 18-30 years in good health. Here the CDR3 reads CASSLATGNSPLHF. The CDR3 DNA reads as TGTGCCAGCAGCTTAGCGACAGGCAATTCACCCCTCCACTTT.